This T cell receptor beta chain was captured by sequencing in a study of blood T cells in healthy people across ages. Primers used in a second PCR of roughly 6 to 11 cycles were a sample-barcoded 5' primer and a J-beta primer mix. Using its own MiXCR run on the 5' RACE reads, TCRdb lists one record per CDR3 protein. This table has approximately 900,000 distinct CDR3 sequences, roughly 43% appearing once. The CDR3 is 14 residues long. With 5 bases clipped from V and 4 bases from J, the junction kept 6 bases outside the gene matches. Germline V gene data show CDR1 as LGHDT and CDR2 as YNNKEL (reference sequence).

Sequenced input: blood. The V gene is TRBV3-1, the J gene TRBJ1-1; 8 bases are a match to TRBD1. The sequence was collected from a man aged 25-40 years in good health. The CDR3 DNA reads as TGTGCCAGCAGCTACGAACAGGGGGGCACTGAAGCTTTCTTT. Translation: CASSYEQGGTEAFF.